The 29 T cell receptor beta chains listed next were all sequenced from one sample in a study of shared clonotypes between healthy human individuals. The method was immunoSEQ multiplex PCR; TCRdb's version includes in-frame clones alone and lacks a portion of them. The sample lists some 690,000 clones, about 92% occurring once. The sequenced sample consisted of memory CD8+ T cells from PBMCs. Sample subset: CD45RO+ cells pooled with CCR7-negative TemRA cells. The source is a young man in good health. Some clones in this sample may be carry-over from other donors' samples.

The J gene is TRBJ2-7, the V gene TRBV28, with 9 bases that match TRBD2. The germline CDR1 and CDR2 sequences are MDHEN and SYDVKM. The CDR3 extends over 15 amino acids. Trimming at V came to 6 bases and at J to 3 bases, leaving 9 bases not matched to a gene. CDR3 protein: CASSSGTSRYYEQYF. The CDR3 nucleotides are TGTGCCAGCAGCTCCGGGACTAGCAGATACTACGAGCAGTACTTC. The whole variable domain, remainder taken from reference TRBV28 and TRBJ2-7, is DVKVTQSSRYLVKRTGEKVFLECVQDMDHENMFWYRQDPGLGLRLIYFSYDVKMKEKGDIPEGYSVSREKKERFSLILESASTNQTSMYLCASSSGTSRYYEQYFGPGTRLTVT.

The rearrangement links TRBV27 to TRBJ1-3, with TRBD1 as a possible D gene (5 bases). Germline loops: CDR1 MNHEY, CDR2 SMNVEV (reference sequence). This CDR3 has 16 residues. V lost 7 bases, J lost 4 bases, and 20 bases lay in between. CDR3 DNA: TGTGCCAGCACTCCCGGGAGGGGACTTGGAGGAAACACCATATATTTT. Translating gives CASTPGRGLGGNTIYF.

The chain carries TRBV9 and TRBJ2-2, with no clear D. The CDR3 has 13 residues. The germline gives CDR1 SGDLS, CDR2 YYNGEE. V lost 3 bases and J lost 6, with 9 bases in between. CDR3 coding DNA: TGTGCCAGCAGCGCGTCGATCGCCGGGGAGCTGTTTTTT. Encoded protein: CASSASIAGELFF.

This chain's CDR3 is CASSLGTSGSNEQFF. The CDR3 DNA follows: TGTGCCAGCAGCCTCGGGACTAGCGGGAGCAATGAGCAGTTCTTC. The V call is TRBV9, the J call TRBJ2-1; 14 bases map to TRBD2. The V segment lost 4 bases and the J segment 6 bases; nucleotides outside the gene matches: 3. Germline V CDR1 and CDR2: SGDLS, YYNGEE. The CDR3 sequence is 15 residues long.

This clone has only one observation. The chain has TRBV19 and TRBJ2-3, with D possibly matching TRBD2 (5 bases). This CDR3 comprises 15 residues. CDR1 and CDR2 from the germline V gene are LNHDA and SQIVND (reference sequence). Trimming cost V 8 bases and J 3 bases, with 18 bases left between them. This CDR3 is CASAPLGAWTDTQYF. The DNA of the CDR3 is TGTGCCAGTGCCCCTTTGGGAGCGTGGACAGATACGCAGTATTTT.

For this clone: An end of the junction differs from the germline gene, which may be a read error. The chain carries TRBV4-3 and TRBJ2-1; no definite D call. The CDR3 consists of 14 residues. Germline lookup yields CDR1 LGHNA and CDR2 YSLEER. CDR3 amino acids: CASSHRLSSNEQFF. DNA for the CDR3: TGCGCCAGCAGCCATAGACTCTCCTCCAATGAGCAGTTCTTC.

The chain is built from TRBV6-4 and TRBJ2-2, with a possible D match to TRBD2 (6 bases). The CDR3 is 15 residues long. The germline V gene has CDR1 MRHNA and CDR2 SNTAGT. V was cut by 6 bases and J by 0 bases, with 11 bases left in between. The CDR3 DNA sequence: TGTGCCAGCAGAGAAGCGGGTCCGAACACCGGGGAGCTGTTTTTT. It codes for CASREAGPNTGELFF.

J is TRBJ2-7 and V is TRBV20-1, with D unresolved. Trimming removed 4 bases at V and 5 bases at J, with 9 bases between. Per germline, CDR1 DFQATT and CDR2 SNEGSKA (reference sequence). This CDR3 has 11 amino acids. This CDR3 is CSAILPHEQYF. For the CDR3, the DNA is TGCAGTGCTATACTCCCCCACGAGCAGTACTTC.

The genes are TRBV19 and TRBJ2-1, with D uncertain. Trimming took off 3 bases at V and 7 bases at J, with 10 bases between the two ends. This CDR3 contains 13 residues. CDR1 LNHDA and CDR2 SQIVND come from the germline V gene (reference sequence). The chain's CDR3 is CASSIWTENEQFF. The CDR3 bases are TGTGCCAGTAGTATCTGGACCGAAAATGAGCAGTTCTTC.

This rearrangement joins TRBV5-8 to TRBJ2-7; D remains ambiguous. The V end lost 2 bases, the J end lost 7 bases, and 10 bases lay between the germline ends. From germline, CDR1 is SGHTS and CDR2 YDEGEE. The CDR3 spans 12 residues. CDR3 coding DNA: TGTGCCAGCAGCTTTGGGTTAGGGGAGCAGTACTTC. It codes for CASSFGLGEQYF.

This chain uses TRBV27 with TRBJ2-1, with D maybe TRBD2 (6 bases). CDR1 is MNHEY and CDR2 is SMNVEV in the germline V gene (reference sequence). The CDR3 spans 15 residues. V was trimmed by 3 bases and J by 8 bases, leaving 17 bases between them. DNA of the CDR3: TGTGCCAGCAGTTTTGGGGAGGAACCCATCCATGAGCAGTTCTTC. This codes for CASSFGEEPIHEQFF.

This sequence joins TRBV7-6 and TRBJ2-5, with a weak D call TRBD1 (6 bases). The J call is in doubt because the DNA end fits TRBJ2-7 better. The CDR3 is made up of 13 amino acids. Germline CDR1 reads SGHVS; CDR2 reads FNYEAQ. The CDR3 DNA follows: TGTGCCAGCAGCTTAGGGTACAGGGACGAGCAGTACTTC. Its translation: CASSLGYRDEQYF.

The V gene is TRBV7-9, the J gene TRBJ2-1; D is unclear. The CDR3 runs to 14 residues. The germline CDR1 and CDR2 sequences are SEHNR and FQNEAQ (reference sequence). The germline V and J ends were trimmed by 0 bases and 4 bases, with 7 bases remaining between them. The CDR3 DNA reads TGTGCCAGCAGCTTAGCAGGAGTTTACAATGAGCAGTTCTTC. The encoded protein is CASSLAGVYNEQFF.

This rearrangement joins TRBV7-9 to TRBJ2-7, with TRBD2 matching 7 bases. The CDR3 is 16 amino acids. The ends lost 4 bases at V and 7 bases at J; junction bases unmatched: 16. Germline V gene sequence: CDR1 SEHNR, CDR2 FQNEAQ (reference sequence). The CDR3 DNA is TGTGCCAGCAGCTCCACCAGGGAGGCGGGAGCAAAGGAGCAGTACTTC. This encodes CASSSTREAGAKEQYF.

Here the CDR3 reads CASSYSRRNAYGYTF. CDR3 nucleotide sequence: TGTGCCAGCAGTTATTCCCGGAGAAACGCCTATGGCTACACCTTC. The gene calls are TRBV6-5 and TRBJ1-2; D gene ambiguous. Deletions cut 3 bases from V and 4 bases from J, with 15 bases between. CDR3 length: 15 amino acids. CDR1 MNHEY and CDR2 SVGAGI come from the germline V gene.

J is TRBJ2-1 and V is TRBV6-5, with unresolved D. Germline V CDR1 and CDR2: MNHEY, SVGAGI. The CDR3 sequence is 14 residues long. The V end was cut by 2 bases, the J end by 4 bases, with 9 bases between. The CDR3 coding sequence is TGTGCCAGCAGTTACGGCAGCCCGTACAATGAGCAGTTCTTC. Its translation is CASSYGSPYNEQFF.

CDR3 sequence reads: CASSSSLSSYNEQFF. CDR3 DNA: TGCGCCAGCAGCTCATCTCTGAGCTCCTACAATGAGCAGTTCTTC. The rearrangement joins TRBV5-1 to TRBJ2-1; D not certain. The CDR3 sequence is 15 residues long. Germline CDR1 reads SGHRS; CDR2 reads YFSETQ. V was shortened by 3 bases and J by 0 bases, with 10 bases between the two germline ends.

The J gene is TRBJ2-3, the V gene TRBV10-1; 11 bases map to TRBD2. The CDR3 spans 13 residues. V lost 10 bases, J lost 6 bases, and 6 bases stayed unmatched. Germline V gene data show CDR1 as WNHNN and CDR2 as SYGVQD (reference sequence). Written as DNA, the CDR3 is TGCGCCACAGTAGCGGGAGGGTCGGATACGCAGTATTTT. Translated: CATVAGGSDTQYF.

The rearrangement links TRBV2 to TRBJ2-5; TRBD2 aligns across 7 bases. The V gene's germline CDR1 is SNHLY and CDR2 FYNNEI. The length of the CDR3 is 14 residues. V shed 7 bases, J shed 1 base, and the junction held 6 bases outside the gene matches. For the CDR3, the DNA is TGTGCCAGCACCGGACGGGAGGCCCAAGAGACCCAGTACTTC. It translates to CASTGREAQETQYF. The full variable domain, with the rest looked up from reference TRBV2 and TRBJ2-5, is EPEVTQTPSHQVTQMGQEVILRCVPISNHLYFYWYRQILGQKVEFLVSFYNNEISEKSEIFDDQFSVERPDGSNFTLKIRSTKLEDSAMYFCASTGREAQETQYFGPGTRLLVL.

The chain has TRBV5-1 and TRBJ1-1, with 7 bases fitting TRBD1. Germline assignment: CDR1 SGHRS and CDR2 YFSETQ. The CDR3 spans 17 residues. V lost 1 base, J lost 3 bases, and 12 bases stayed unmatched. CDR3 coding DNA: TGCGCCAGCAGCTTGCGACAGGGAGGTATTCGGGACACTGAAGCTTTCTTT. Translating it yields CASSLRQGGIRDTEAFF.

The chain employs TRBV19 and TRBJ2-5, with D possibly TRBD2 on 6 matching bases. The CDR3 spans 15 residues. CDR1 is LNHDA and CDR2 is SQIVND in the germline V gene (reference sequence). Trimming removed 5 bases at V and 2 bases at J, with 15 bases between. The CDR3 DNA is TGTGCCAGTAGTCCCCGAGGGACTGAGCAAGAGACCCAGTACTTC. It encodes CASSPRGTEQETQYF.

This clone occurred once. The CDR3 protein is CASSQDRLAGETQYF. The CDR3 DNA follows: TGTGCCAGCAGCCAAGATCGACTAGCGGGAGAGACCCAGTACTTC. The chain is built from TRBV14 and TRBJ2-5; 10 bases align to TRBD2. Unmatched junction bases numbered 2, after V lost 0 bases and J lost 4 bases. Germline V lookup: CDR1 SGHDN, CDR2 FVKESK. The CDR3 spans 15 residues.

The chain uses TRBV7-2 and TRBJ2-7; no clear D. Germline V gene data show CDR1 as SGHTA and CDR2 as FQGNSA. There are 16 residues in the CDR3. V dropped 5 bases and J dropped 2 bases, with 19 bases sitting between them. CDR3: CASSLFGGTSAYEQYF. For the CDR3, the DNA is TGTGCCAGCAGCCTATTTGGCGGAACCTCCGCCTACGAGCAGTACTTC.

This sequence joins TRBV5-1 and TRBJ2-5, with D tentatively TRBD1 or TRBD2 (5 bases each). This CDR3 spans 13 amino acids. Germline V gene data show CDR1 as SGHRS and CDR2 as YFSETQ. Trimming stripped 4 bases from V and 1 base from J, with 8 bases between. The DNA of the CDR3 is TGCGCCAGCAGCCGGGGCCTCCAAGAGACCCAGTACTTC. Its protein product is CASSRGLQETQYF.

The chain couples TRBV28 to TRBJ1-5; D gene ambiguous. This CDR3 has 15 amino acids. Germline CDR1 and CDR2: MDHEN and SYDVKM. V lost 2 bases to trimming and J lost 0 bases, with 8 bases between them. The CDR3 DNA follows: TGTGCCAGCAGTTTAGGGCAGTTTAGCAATCAGCCCCAGCATTTT. Its protein is CASSLGQFSNQPQHF.

The chain links TRBV19 to TRBJ2-3, with 9 bases fitting TRBD2. Per germline, CDR1 LNHDA and CDR2 SQIVND (reference sequence). Trimming removed 4 bases from V and 1 base from J; junction bases left unmatched: 3. The CDR3 totals 15 residues. CDR3 sequence reads: CASSKRLAGTDTQYF. CDR3 nucleotides: TGTGCCAGTAGTAAGCGACTAGCGGGCACAGATACGCAGTATTTT.

The genes are TRBV10-3 and TRBJ2-3; D possibly corresponds to TRBD1 (6 bases). The CDR3 runs to 15 residues. CDR1 is ENHRY and CDR2 is SYGVKD in the germline V gene. Trimming took off 4 bases at V and 0 bases at J, with 11 bases between the two ends. CDR3 sequence (DNA): TGTGCCATCAGTGGGACAGTCTCTAGCACAGATACGCAGTATTTT. Protein sequence: CAISGTVSSTDTQYF.

The chain couples TRBV2 to TRBJ1-1; TRBD1 matches at 9 bases. Germline V gene data show CDR1 as SNHLY and CDR2 as FYNNEI. The V and J ends lost 3 bases and 5 bases, in that order; junction bases with no gene match: 10. This CDR3 has 16 residues. This chain's CDR3 is CASSDPRTGVQTEAFF. CDR3 bases: TGTGCCAGCAGTGACCCCCGGACAGGGGTTCAGACTGAAGCTTTCTTT.

The chain has TRBV6-6 and TRBJ2-7; the D gene could be TRBD1 or TRBD2 (5 bases each). The V gene's germline CDR1 is MNHNY and CDR2 SVGAGI (reference sequence). The germline V and J ends were trimmed by 8 bases and 0 bases, with 11 bases remaining between them. This CDR3 spans 13 amino acids. This CDR3 is CASGTGFSYEQYF. The CDR3 coding sequence is TGTGCCAGCGGGACGGGATTCTCCTACGAGCAGTACTTC.